One and the same sample provided the 14 T cell receptor beta chains below, sequenced in a study of tumor and adjacent non-tumor tissue in lung cancer. RNA was extracted from bulk tissue without any cell sorting. The normal lung tissue was taken more than 3 cm from the tumor edge. Three rounds of nested PCR, following a modified ARM-PCR protocol, produced the TCRbeta library. TCRdb redid the calling of the multiplex PCR reads with MiXCR, one entry per CDR3 protein. The sample has some 100,000 distinct CDR3 sequences; more than 55% are singletons. The sample consisted of distant non-tumor lung tissue. The origin of the receptors is a man between 25 and 39 years old with non-small cell lung cancer.

This clonotype was detected ten times or more. The CDR3 DNA follows: TGTGCTAGTGGTTCTCGCCTAGCGGGGCCCTACAATGAGCAGTTCTTC. It yields the protein CASGSRLAGPYNEQFF. The genes are TRBV12-5 and TRBJ2-1, with 9 bases lining up with TRBD2. The CDR3 has 16 residues. CDR1 is LGHNT, CDR2 FRNRAP, per germline. Germline trimming cut 4 bases from V and 2 bases from J; bases unmatched to any gene: 6.

The rearrangement joins TRBV11-2 to TRBJ2-5, with 7 bases matching TRBD1. Germline CDR1 and CDR2: SGHAT and FQNNGV. The CDR3 is made up of 15 amino acids. J gave up 2 bases and V 1 base, and 4 bases lay outside the gene matches. CDR3 bases: TGTGCCAGCAGCTTAGTCAGGACAGGACAAGAGACCCAGTACTTC. It codes for CASSLVRTGQETQYF.

This rearrangement joins TRBV11-2 to TRBJ2-1; D perhaps matches TRBD1 (6 bases). The CDR3 has 15 amino acids. Germline lookup yields CDR1 SGHAT and CDR2 FQNNGV. Trimming took 7 bases from V and 11 from J, leaving 24 bases between them. The CDR3 sequence is CASTHYGRGGNKQFF. Here the CDR3 DNA reads TGTGCCAGCACGCACTATGGCAGGGGCGGAAACAAGCAGTTCTTC.

This sequence joins TRBV6-5 and TRBJ2-7, with 7 bases fitting TRBD1. Looked up from germline, CDR1 is MNHEY and CDR2 is SVGAGI. V lost 4 bases, J lost 3 bases, and 9 bases stayed unmatched. This CDR3 has 15 amino acids. The CDR3 coding sequence is TGTGCCAGCAGTTCCGCCCGACAGGGCATCTACGAGCAGTACTTC. Encoded protein: CASSSARQGIYEQYF.

With regard to this clonotype: This may arise from a read error, as a much more abundant clone is one base away. The chain combines TRBV29-1 with TRBJ1-2, with D hard to call. Deletions cut 2 bases from V and 4 bases from J, with 8 bases between. The CDR3 runs 12 residues. The V gene's germline CDR1 is SQVTM and CDR2 ANQGSEA. CDR3 protein: CSVERSCYGYTF. CDR3 nucleotides: TGCAGCGTTGAACGCTCTTGCTATGGCTACACCTTC.

Points on this clonotype: The CDR3 carries no conserved terminal phenylalanine or tryptophan, so it likely arises from a read error. The gene calls are TRBV29-1 and TRBJ2-1; 7 bases align to TRBD2. The CDR3 length is 13 residues. Germline CDR1 reads SQVTM; CDR2 reads ANQGSEA. CDR3 sequence (DNA): TGTAGCGTTGAAGGGACTATTTACAATGAGCAGTTCCTC. Its protein is CSVEGTIYNEQFL.

To note about this clonotype: This CDR3 fails to terminate in the conserved phenylalanine or tryptophan, so it likely reflects a read error. The chain joins TRBV6-2 or TRBV6-3 to TRBJ2-3; D is uncertain. The V end was cut by 8 bases, the J end by 6 bases, with 15 bases between. CDR1 and CDR2 (germline): MNHEY, SVGEGT. CDR3 length equals 13 residues. CDR3 sequence reads: CASGFRPADTQYL. The CDR3 region has the DNA TGTGCCAGCGGTTTTCGTCCGGCCGATACGCAGTATTTA.

Note on this clonotype: This clone may be a read error of a much larger clone one base away. The CDR3 sequence is CPSSLRLAGELFF. CDR3 nucleotides: TGTCCCAGCAGCTTGAGGCTAGCCGGGGAGCTGTTTTTT. V is TRBV5-4 and J is TRBJ2-2; D ambiguous. The CDR3 is made up of 13 amino acids. Germline V gives CDR1 SGHNT, CDR2 YYREEE (reference sequence).

In its sample, this clonotype was seen many times. The chain has TRBV29-1 and TRBJ2-3; D gene ambiguous. Per the germline V gene, CDR1 is SQVTM and CDR2 is ANQGSEA. The length of the CDR3 is 12 residues. Trimming left V 0 bases short and J 4 bases short, with 5 bases between. CDR3 loop: CSVEDVADTQYF. CDR3 nucleotide sequence: TGCAGCGTTGAAGATGTCGCAGATACGCAGTATTTT.

At least ten counts were recorded for this clonotype. This chain connects TRBV7-8 to TRBJ2-2; D is unclear. Deletions cut 5 bases from V and 9 bases from J, with 7 bases between. The CDR3 is made up of 11 amino acids. Germline V gives CDR1 SGHVS, CDR2 FQNEAQ. The DNA of the CDR3 is TGTGCCAGCAGCCACCTAAGGGAGCTGTTTTTT. This translates into CASSHLRELFF.

In its sample, this clonotype was seen a few times. The chain employs TRBV7-9 and TRBJ2-3; the D gene is possibly TRBD2 (5 bases). The CDR3 is 12 amino acids. Trimming stripped 3 bases from V and 11 bases from J, with 12 bases between. CDR1 is SEHNR, CDR2 FQNEAQ, per germline (reference sequence). In DNA, the CDR3 is TGTGCCAGCAGCTTTCAGGACGGAGGGCAGTATTTT. Translating it yields CASSFQDGGQYF.

This clonotype occurred a few times. V and J are TRBV6-4 and TRBJ2-1; TRBD2 matches at 11 bases. Trimming cost V 0 bases and J 6 bases; bases outside gene matches: 1. CDR3 length equals 15 residues. CDR1 MRHNA and CDR2 SNTAGT come from the germline V gene. CDR3 nucleotide sequence: TGTGCCAGCAGTGACTCTAGCGGGGGGGCCAATGAGCAGTTCTTC. Amino acids: CASSDSSGGANEQFF.

As to this clonotype: This may be a read error, as it is one base from a much larger clone. This chain connects TRBV12-3 or TRBV12-4 to TRBJ2-1; D might be TRBD2 (5 bases). The CDR3 runs 11 residues. The CDR3 coding sequence is TGTACCAGCAGTTACGGAGGTGAGCAGTTCTTC. Translation: CTSSYGGEQFF.

The chain recombines TRBV11-2 with TRBJ2-5, with D possibly TRBD2 on 6 matching bases. Germline CDR1 reads SGHAT; CDR2 reads FQNNGV. V was clipped by 1 base and J by 6 bases, with 15 bases between them. The length of the CDR3 is 15 residues. The CDR3 protein is CASSLVARRAKTQYF. CDR3 DNA sequence: TGTGCCAGCAGCTTAGTTGCGCGGAGGGCAAAGACCCAGTACTTC.